These 20 T cell receptor beta chains share one sample of origin, sequenced in a study of PD-1 blockade in mismatch repair-deficient tumors. Profiled with immunoSEQ multiplex PCR; TCRdb holds only in-frame clones, not every one. The sample contains tens of thousands of clones, roughly 78% of which appear only once. The source material was peripheral blood, sampled 4 weeks after starting pembrolizumab. The origin of the receptors is an adult with mismatch repair-deficient cancer.

The V and J genes are TRBV6-5 and TRBJ2-1; possibly TRBD2 for D (5 bases). Trimming took off 7 bases at V and 0 bases at J, with 10 bases between the two ends. CDR3 length equals 14 residues. Germline V gene data show CDR1 as MNHEY and CDR2 as SVGAGI. The CDR3 nucleotides read TGTGCCAGCAAAAGGGAGACCTCCTACAATGAGCAGTTCTTC. Its translation: CASKRETSYNEQFF.

The chain has TRBV7-2 and TRBJ2-3, with 14 nucleotides matching TRBD2. In germline, CDR1 is SGHTA, CDR2 FQGNSA. This CDR3 comprises 16 residues. Trimming removed 8 bases from V and 3 bases from J; junction bases left unmatched: 7. CDR3 in DNA: TGTGCCAGCGGGACTAGCGGGAGATCTGAAACAGATACGCAGTATTTT. This sequence encodes CASGTSGRSETDTQYF.

In its sample, this clone was seen once. The CDR3 DNA reads as TGTGCCAGCAGCCGGGACAGGGCAAGCTACGAGCAGTACTTC. It specifies CASSRDRASYEQYF. The chain joins TRBV27 to TRBJ2-7; 9 bases align to TRBD1. Per the germline V gene, CDR1 is MNHEY and CDR2 is SMNVEV (reference sequence). CDR3 length: 14 residues. The V segment lost 6 bases and the J segment 3 bases; nucleotides outside the gene matches: 6.

The rearrangement uses TRBV23-1 and TRBJ1-4, with D possibly matching TRBD1 (6 bases). TRBV23-1 is an ORF; its function is uncertain. The CDR3 is 17 amino acids. V lost 10 bases and J lost 4, with 25 bases in between. Here the CDR3 DNA reads TGCGCCACCCCCTTGGGGACACTGCCGGCTGATAATGAAAAACTGTTTTTT. Protein sequence: CATPLGTLPADNEKLFF.

The chain links TRBV27 to TRBJ2-7; maybe TRBD1 (6 bases). Trimming removed 6 bases from V and 7 bases from J, with 16 bases in between. Germline lookup yields CDR1 MNHEY and CDR2 SMNVEV (reference sequence). The CDR3 sequence is 13 residues long. CDR3 sequence: CASRIGGKNEQYF. CDR3 nucleotides: TGTGCCAGCAGGATAGGGGGAAAGAATGAGCAGTACTTC.

The chain is built from TRBV10-1 and TRBJ2-5; TRBD1 agrees at 8 bases. Germline CDR1 WNHNN, CDR2 SYGVQD (reference sequence). The CDR3 is 18 residues long. V dropped 0 bases and J dropped 5; count of bases not matched to a gene: 14. The CDR3 bases are TGCGCCAGCAGTGAGTCCCTCGGACAGGGCAGTATTTGGGAGACCCAGTACTTC. It codes for CASSESLGQGSIWETQYF.

This rearrangement joins TRBV9 to TRBJ2-1, with 10 bases fitting TRBD2. In germline, CDR1 is SGDLS, CDR2 YYNGEE. CDR3 length: 18 amino acids. Unmatched junction bases numbered 16, after V lost 1 base and J lost 9 bases. CDR3 nucleotides: TGTGCCAGCAGCGTAAGGGCCCCTCCTAGCGGGAGATCGTTTGAGCAGTTCTTC. This gives the protein CASSVRAPPSGRSFEQFF. Full variable domain (remainder filled in from reference TRBV9 and TRBJ2-1): DSGVTQTPKHLITATGQRVTLRCSPRSGDLSVYWYQQSLDQGLQFLIQYYNGEERAKGNILERFSAQQFPDLHSELNLSSLELGDSALYFCASSVRAPPSGRSFEQFFGPGTRLTVL.

This clone was detected a few times. The CDR3 protein is CAWRQGESHLGYTF. The CDR3 DNA reads as TGTGCCTGGAGGCAGGGGGAGAGCCACCTTGGCTACACCTTC. V is TRBV30 and J is TRBJ1-2; the match to TRBD1 covers 7 bases. CDR1 is GTSNPN and CDR2 is SVGIG in the germline V gene (reference sequence). Trimming at V came to 3 bases and at J to 7 bases, leaving 11 bases not matched to a gene. The CDR3 contains 14 residues.

The chain carries TRBV15 and TRBJ1-5; D remains unclear. The CDR3 consists of 14 residues. Germline CDR1 reads LNHNV; CDR2 reads YYDKDF (reference sequence). Trimming shortened V by 3 bases and J by 6 bases, and 12 bases separated the two germline ends. CDR3 in DNA: TGTGCCACCAGCAGTACGGGGTTGGCTCAGCCCCAGCATTTT. Translated, it gives CATSSTGLAQPQHF.

The V and J genes are TRBV5-1 and TRBJ2-5; TRBD2 agrees at 10 bases. From germline, CDR1 is SGHRS and CDR2 YFSETQ. Trimming took 1 base from V and 3 from J; bases not matched to a gene: 0. This CDR3 contains 14 residues. The CDR3 nucleotides are TGCGCCAGCAGCTTGCTAGCGGGAGAAGAGACCCAGTACTTC. This sequence encodes CASSLLAGEETQYF.

The chain uses TRBV19 and TRBJ2-7; TRBD2 matches at 13 bases. This CDR3 has 14 residues. The V and J ends lost 5 bases and 4 bases, in that order; junction bases with no gene match: 2. Germline lookup yields CDR1 LNHDA and CDR2 SQIVND (reference sequence). CDR3 sequence: CASSRTSGSYEQYF. DNA of the CDR3: TGTGCCAGTAGTCGGACTAGCGGGAGTTACGAGCAGTACTTC.

The gene calls are TRBV7-9 and TRBJ2-7; no reliable D call. The ends were cut back, 5 bases at V and 2 bases at J, with 13 bases in the middle. CDR1 and CDR2 (germline): SEHNR, FQNEAQ (reference sequence). CDR3 size: 14 residues. The CDR3 spells CASSPPGGTYEQYF. DNA for the CDR3: TGTGCCAGCAGCCCGCCGGGCGGAACCTACGAGCAGTACTTC. Based on the CDR3 plus reference TRBV7-9 and TRBJ2-7, the full variable domain is DTGVSQNPRHKITKRGQNVTFRCDPISEHNRLYWYRQTLGQGPEFLTYFQNEAQLEKSRLLSDRFSAERPKGSFSTLEIQRTEQGDSAMYLCASSPPGGTYEQYFGPGTRLTVT.

This chain links TRBV7-2 with TRBJ1-5; 12 bases are shared with TRBD1. The CDR3 extends over 16 amino acids. V was pared by 2 bases and J by 6 bases, with 5 bases of the junction left unmatched. Germline V lookup: CDR1 SGHTA, CDR2 FQGNSA. CDR3 DNA: TGTGCCAGCAGCTTATTCGGGACAGGGGGCTCTCAGCCCCAGCATTTT. Translating it yields CASSLFGTGGSQPQHF.

This clone was picked up one time. The rearrangement joins TRBV6-1 to TRBJ2-7; D remains ambiguous. Germline lookup yields CDR1 MNHNS and CDR2 SASEGT. Trimming left V 5 bases short and J 5 bases short, with 7 bases between. CDR3 length equals 11 residues. The CDR3 DNA is TGTGCCAGCAGTAACAGCGACGAGCAGTACTTC. It is translated as CASSNSDEQYF.

The chain couples TRBV29-1 to TRBJ2-1; TRBD2 is a possible D gene (5 bases). The V gene's germline CDR1 is SQVTM and CDR2 ANQGSEA. CDR3 length: 14 amino acids. V was cut by 8 bases and J by 1 base, with 15 bases left in between. The CDR3 reads CSTRGIFSYNEQFF. CDR3 in DNA: TGCAGCACCCGGGGAATTTTTTCCTACAATGAGCAGTTCTTC.

This sequence joins TRBV30 and TRBJ2-7; possibly TRBD2 for D (6 bases). There are 12 residues in the CDR3. Germline V CDR1 and CDR2: GTSNPN, SVGIG (reference sequence). CDR3 bases: TGTGCGTGTGGCGGGACCTCCTACGAGCAGTACTTC. This codes for CACGGTSYEQYF. Looking up the rest from reference TRBV30 and TRBJ2-7 gives the full variable domain: SQTIHQWPATLVQPVGSPLSLECTVEGTSNPNLYWYRQAAGRGLQLLFYSVGIGQISSEVPQNLSASRPQDRQFILSSKKLLLSDSGFYLCACGGTSYEQYFGPGTRLTVT.

The J gene is TRBJ2-5, the V gene TRBV2, with TRBD2 identical over 7 bases. Germline V CDR1 and CDR2: SNHLY, FYNNEI. V lost 8 bases to trimming and J lost 11 bases; unmatched junction nucleotides: 17. The CDR3 length is 14 residues. CDR3 residues: CASGRSSGRREQYF. CDR3 DNA: TGTGCCAGCGGGCGGTCTAGCGGAAGGAGAGAGCAGTACTTC. The full variable domain, with the rest looked up from reference TRBV2 and TRBJ2-5, is EPEVTQTPSHQVTQMGQEVILRCVPISNHLYFYWYRQILGQKVEFLVSFYNNEISEKSEIFDDQFSVERPDGSNFTLKIRSTKLEDSAMYFCASGRSSGRREQYFGPGTRLLVL.

V is TRBV11-2 and J is TRBJ1-4; D unclear. The CDR3 covers 15 residues. Germline CDR1 and CDR2: SGHAT and FQNNGV. V lost 5 bases, J lost 2 bases, and 12 bases lay in between. The CDR3 protein is CASSEPRATNEKLFF. In DNA form, the CDR3 reads TGTGCCAGCAGCGAGCCCAGAGCCACTAATGAAAAACTGTTTTTT. Full variable domain (missing parts from reference TRBV11-2 and TRBJ1-4): EAGVAQSPRYKIIEKRQSVAFWCNPISGHATLYWYQQILGQGPKLLIQFQNNGVVDDSQLPKDRFSAERLKGVDSTLKIQPAKLEDSAVYLCASSEPRATNEKLFFGSGTQLSVL.

The rearrangement uses TRBV9 and TRBJ2-1; TRBD2 agrees at 11 bases. J gave up 5 bases and V 0 bases, and 10 bases lay outside the gene matches. The CDR3 runs to 18 residues. Germline V gene data show CDR1 as SGDLS and CDR2 as YYNGEE. The CDR3 sequence: CASSVGRLAGGQDNEQFF. For the CDR3, the DNA is TGTGCCAGCAGCGTAGGAAGGTTAGCGGGAGGGCAGGACAATGAGCAGTTCTTC.

This rearrangement joins TRBV5-1 to TRBJ2-1; D is perhaps TRBD1 or TRBD2 (7 bases each). The CDR3 extends over 15 amino acids. Between the trimmed V and J ends, which lost 0 bases and 8 bases, there was a span of 15 bases. Germline CDR1 is SGHRS and CDR2 is YFSETQ. In nucleotides, the CDR3 is TGCGCCAGCAGCTTGGATGTACAGGGGAGGGATGAGCAGTTCTTC. Its translation: CASSLDVQGRDEQFF.